This T cell receptor beta chain was recorded in a study of blood T cell repertoires in COVID-19. For the study at large: Acute and convalescent COVID-19 specimens originated in the United States, Italy and Spain. The cDNA or gDNA used as material had been derived from T cells, B-cell-depleted T cells, or PBMCs.

Germline V CDR1 and CDR2: LNHDA, SQIVND (reference sequence). The length of the CDR3 is 13 residues. V was pared by 3 bases and J by 6 bases, with 9 bases between. In the original processing: Reference gene primer amplification in the assay estimated nucleated cell counts. Only in-frame clones appear in the TCRdb table, and some are missing; sequencing was by immunoSEQ multiplex PCR. That table supplies the V and J calls and clone size; D and trimming were determined from the DNA. The sample has 70,000 to 95,000 clones, 85% seen once. The sequencing input was peripheral blood. The rearrangement uses TRBV19 and TRBJ1-5; no clear D gene. The TCR was taken from an elderly man with active or convalescent COVID-19. The CDR3, as DNA: TGTGCCAGTAGTATGGGAGGAGGTCAGCCCCAGCATTTT. It yields the protein CASSMGGGQPQHF.